The rows below give T cell receptor beta chains drawn from one sample of a study of blood T cells in healthy people across ages. TCRdb ran MiXCR on the 5' RACE reads and lists one entry per CDR3 protein. In the table there are some 780,000 distinct CDR3 sequences, roughly three fifths of which are singletons. What was sequenced was blood. The receptors were gathered from a man aged 35-49 years in good health. The CDR3 runs from the conserved cysteine through the conserved F or W. D genes are given only for firm matches. Size values are once, few and many counts, or a class for expanded clones, and some rows have none.

size | J | V | D | DNA | CDR3
few | TRBJ2-1 | TRBV20-1 | TRBD2 | TGCAGTGCTAGAGTCCCCCAGCGGGGGGACAATGAGCAGTTCTTC | CSARVPQRGDNEQFF
- | TRBJ2-7 | TRBV28 | - | TGTGCCAGCAGTTTTTCAACGCCTAGGGCTTCCCCGGAGCAGTACTTC | CASSFSTPRASPEQYF
- | TRBJ2-1 | TRBV9 | - | TGTGCCAGCAGCTCAAGTCAGAATGGGTACTCCTACAATGAGCAGTTCTTC | CASSSSQNGYSYNEQFF
few | TRBJ2-7 | TRBV29-1 | - | TGCAGCGCCGACGGGGAGGCGGGCTACGAGCAGTACTTC | CSADGEAGYEQYF
- | TRBJ1-5 | TRBV12-3/TRBV12-4 | - | TGTGCCAGCAGGCCCGACAATTTCAATCAGCCCCAGCATTTT | CASRPDNFNQPQHF
- | TRBJ2-5 | TRBV7-2 | TRBD2 | TGTGCCAGCAGTCCGGGACTAGCGGAGTCAAAAGAGACCCAGTACTTC | CASSPGLAESKETQYF
- | TRBJ2-1 | TRBV20-1 | TRBD2 | TGCAGTGCTCCCCTAGCGGGGGGGCAGCTCTCCTACAATGAGCAGTTCTTC | CSAPLAGGQLSYNEQFF
once | TRBJ2-6 | TRBV7-2 | - | TGTGCCAGCAGCTTATTTGGGGCCAACGTCCGGACTTTC | CASSLFGANVRTF
- | TRBJ2-3 | TRBV29-1 | TRBD1 | TGCAGCGTCGACAGGGGGGCCCAAGATACGCAGTATTTT | CSVDRGAQDTQYF
once | TRBJ2-1 | TRBV5-5 | - | TGTGCCAGCAGCTTCCGGACGGGTTCTGGTAATGAGCAGTTCTTC | CASSFRTGSGNEQFF
few | TRBJ2-5 | TRBV6-5 | TRBD1 | TGTGCCAGCAACCAGGACAGGGGGTATGCGGAGACCCAGTACTTC | CASNQDRGYAETQYF
- | TRBJ2-7 | TRBV11-3 | - | TGTGCCAGCAGCTCCACAATTGGCGCCTACGAGCAGTACTTC | CASSSTIGAYEQYF
- | TRBJ1-2 | TRBV7-2 | - | TGTGCCAACCCACCGGACAAAATTGAGATATTTAATGGCTACACCTTC | CANPPDKIEIFNGYTF
few | TRBJ2-4 | TRBV2 | - | TGTGCCAGCTGCGGTGATACTCTAGCCAAAAACATTCAGTACTTC | CASCGDTLAKNIQYF
- | TRBJ1-6 | TRBV7-8 | - | TGTGCCAGCAGCTTAACAGGGAATTATAATTCACCCCTCCACTTT | CASSLTGNYNSPLHF
- | TRBJ1-6 | TRBV27 | - | TGTGCCAGCAGTTTACGAGACAGCCTTAATTCACCCCTCCACTTT | CASSLRDSLNSPLHF
- | TRBJ1-1 | TRBV6-5 | - | TGTGCCAGCAGTCCGGACCTATGGAACACTGAAGCTTTCTTT | CASSPDLWNTEAFF
few | TRBJ2-7 | TRBV5-1 | TRBD2 | TGCGCCAGCAGCTTGAGGGATGGTAGCGGGAACGAGCAGTACTTC | CASSLRDGSGNEQYF
- | TRBJ2-5 | TRBV5-1 | - | TGCGCCAGCAGCTTGTTGGGGGACCAAGAGACCCAGTACTTC | CASSLLGDQETQYF
many | TRBJ1-5 | TRBV27 | - | TGTGCCAGCAGTTTGTCGGTCTCTCAGCCCCAGCATTTT | CASSLSVSQPQHF
many | TRBJ2-1 | TRBV7-2 | TRBD1 | TGTGCCAGCAGCTTAGCGGCGGGACAGGGGGGTGAGCAGTTCTTC | CASSLAAGQGGEQFF
few | TRBJ2-5 | TRBV7-2 | - | TGTGCCAGCAGCTATACATGGGGTCGCCAAGAGACCCAGTACTTC | CASSYTWGRQETQYF
few | TRBJ2-5 | TRBV7-2 | - | TGTGCCAGCAGCTTAGACAGGTACAATGAGCAGTACTTC | CASSLDRYNEQYF
- | TRBJ2-5 | TRBV7-2 | TRBD2 | TGTGCCAGCAGCTTAGTTGCGGGGGGGGATGAGACCCAGTACTTC | CASSLVAGGDETQYF
- | TRBJ2-4 | TRBV24-1 | TRBD2 | TGTGCCACCAGTGATGACAGCGGGGGGGTCAAAAACATTCAGTACTTC | CATSDDSGGVKNIQYF
- | TRBJ2-3 | TRBV11-2 | TRBD2 | TGTGCCAGCAGCTCCGGGACTAGCGGGGGGGCACGCGATACGCAGTATTTT | CASSSGTSGGARDTQYF
- | TRBJ1-6 | TRBV20-1 | - | TGCAGTGCTAGAGGCCCTCGACAGAATTCACCCCTCCACTTT | CSARGPRQNSPLHF